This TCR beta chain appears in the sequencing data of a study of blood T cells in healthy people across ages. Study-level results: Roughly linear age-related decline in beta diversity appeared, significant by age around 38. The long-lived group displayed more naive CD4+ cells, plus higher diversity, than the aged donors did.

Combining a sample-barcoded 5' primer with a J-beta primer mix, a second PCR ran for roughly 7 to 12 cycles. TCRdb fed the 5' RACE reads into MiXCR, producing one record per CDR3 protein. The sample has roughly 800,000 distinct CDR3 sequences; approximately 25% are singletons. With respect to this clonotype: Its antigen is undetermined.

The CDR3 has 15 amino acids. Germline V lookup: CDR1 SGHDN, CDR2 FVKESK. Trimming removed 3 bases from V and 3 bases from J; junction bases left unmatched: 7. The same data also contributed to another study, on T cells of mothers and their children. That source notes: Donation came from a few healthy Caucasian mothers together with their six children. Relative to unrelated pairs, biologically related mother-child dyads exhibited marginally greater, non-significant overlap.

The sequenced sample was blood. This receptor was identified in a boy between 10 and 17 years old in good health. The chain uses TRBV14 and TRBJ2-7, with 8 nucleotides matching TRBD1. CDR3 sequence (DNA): TGTGCCAGCAGCCAGTTCGACAGGGGACACTACGAGCAGTACTTC. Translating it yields CASSQFDRGHYEQYF.